This entry describes one T cell receptor beta chain. Its antigen is currently unknown. A much larger clone lies one base from this, so it may be a read error. Unique molecular identifiers were used to barcode this TCRbeta library. TCRdb itself ran the PCR reads through MiXCR, one entry per CDR3 protein. Among 280,000 or so distinct CDR3 sequences listed, 11% were seen once. The germline V and J ends were trimmed by 3 bases and 5 bases, with 15 bases remaining between them. The CDR3 contains 15 residues. Germline V CDR1 and CDR2: SGHTA, FQGTGA. The sample comes from a study of T-cell reconstitution after alpha-beta-depleted transplantation in children. Study-level points and caveats: Expanded graft clones numbering several hundred reportedly gave rise to alpha-beta T cells about two months after transplant.

The sequence derives from a male patient under 10 years old who had a stem cell transplant for chronic granulomatous disease, so the T cells may come from the graft donor. The chain employs TRBV7-3 and TRBJ2-3; weak D call: TRBD2 (7 bases). The sequences come from peripheral blood, collected 180 days after TCRalphabeta/CD19-depleted stem cell transplant. The CDR3 region has the DNA TGTGCCAGCAGCTTGTCACCGGGGGGCATAGATACGCAGTATTTT. The encoded protein is CASSLSPGGIDTQYF.